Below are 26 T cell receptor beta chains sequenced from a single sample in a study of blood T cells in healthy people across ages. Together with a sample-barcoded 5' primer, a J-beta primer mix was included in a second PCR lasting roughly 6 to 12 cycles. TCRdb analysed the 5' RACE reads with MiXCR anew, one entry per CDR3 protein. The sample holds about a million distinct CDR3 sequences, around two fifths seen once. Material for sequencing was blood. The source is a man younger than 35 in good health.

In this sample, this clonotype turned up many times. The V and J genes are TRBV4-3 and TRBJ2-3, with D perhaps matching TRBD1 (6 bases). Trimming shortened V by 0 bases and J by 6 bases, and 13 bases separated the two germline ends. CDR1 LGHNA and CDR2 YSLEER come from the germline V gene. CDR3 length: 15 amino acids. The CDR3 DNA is TGCGCCAGCAGCCAAGATCTCAGGGGTGGGGATACGCAGTATTTT. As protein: CASSQDLRGGDTQYF.

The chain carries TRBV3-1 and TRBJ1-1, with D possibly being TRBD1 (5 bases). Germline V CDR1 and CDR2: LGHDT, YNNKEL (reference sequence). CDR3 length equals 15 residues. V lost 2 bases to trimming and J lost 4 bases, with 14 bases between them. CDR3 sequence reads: CASSQTTVSGTEAFF. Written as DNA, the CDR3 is TGTGCCAGCAGCCAAACGACAGTTTCGGGCACTGAAGCTTTCTTT.

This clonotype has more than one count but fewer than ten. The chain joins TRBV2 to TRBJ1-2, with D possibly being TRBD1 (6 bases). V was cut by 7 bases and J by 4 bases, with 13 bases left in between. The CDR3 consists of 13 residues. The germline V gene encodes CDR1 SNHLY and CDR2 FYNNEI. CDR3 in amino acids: CASTVGQPYGYTF. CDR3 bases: TGTGCCAGCACTGTTGGACAGCCCTATGGCTACACCTTC.

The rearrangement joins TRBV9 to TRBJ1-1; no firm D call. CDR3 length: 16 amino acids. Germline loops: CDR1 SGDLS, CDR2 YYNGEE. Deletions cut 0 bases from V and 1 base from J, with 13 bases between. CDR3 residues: CASSVGRTTPNTEAFF. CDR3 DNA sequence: TGTGCCAGCAGCGTAGGAAGGACTACACCGAACACTGAAGCTTTCTTT.

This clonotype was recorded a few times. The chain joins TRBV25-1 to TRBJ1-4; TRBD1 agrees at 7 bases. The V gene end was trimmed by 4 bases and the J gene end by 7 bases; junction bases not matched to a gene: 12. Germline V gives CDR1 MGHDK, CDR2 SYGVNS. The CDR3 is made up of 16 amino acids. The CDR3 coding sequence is TGTGCCAGCAGTGGACGGACAGGAGACGTAGGTGAAAAACTGTTTTTT. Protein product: CASSGRTGDVGEKLFF.

CDR3 sequence (DNA): TGCAGTGCCGAGATGAACACTGAAGCTTTCTTT. Translation gives CSAEMNTEAFF. The chain joins TRBV20-1 to TRBJ1-1; the D is unclear. The CDR3 has 11 amino acids. V gave up 6 bases and J gave up 0 bases, with 5 bases separating them. CDR1 and CDR2 (germline): DFQATT, SNEGSKA (reference sequence).

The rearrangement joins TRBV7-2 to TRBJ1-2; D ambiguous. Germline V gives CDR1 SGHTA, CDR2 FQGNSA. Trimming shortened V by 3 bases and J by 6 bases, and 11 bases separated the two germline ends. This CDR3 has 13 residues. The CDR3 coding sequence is TGTGCCAGCAGCTTGGAGCGGGAGGATGGCTACACCTTC. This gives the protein CASSLEREDGYTF.

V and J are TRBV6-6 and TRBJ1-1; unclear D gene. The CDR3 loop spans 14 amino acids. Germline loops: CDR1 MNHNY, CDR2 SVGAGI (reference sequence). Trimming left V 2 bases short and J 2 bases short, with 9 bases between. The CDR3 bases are TGTGCCAGCAGTTACCGTGCTAAAAACACTGAAGCTTTCTTT. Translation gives CASSYRAKNTEAFF.

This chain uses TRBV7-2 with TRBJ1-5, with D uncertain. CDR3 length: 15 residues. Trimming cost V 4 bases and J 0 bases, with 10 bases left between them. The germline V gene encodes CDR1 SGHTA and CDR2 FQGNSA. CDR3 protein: CASSSTTYSNQPQHF. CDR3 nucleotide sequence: TGTGCCAGCAGCTCCACAACGTATAGCAATCAGCCCCAGCATTTT. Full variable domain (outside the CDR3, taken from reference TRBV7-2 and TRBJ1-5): GAGVSQSPSNKVTEKGKDVELRCDPISGHTALYWYRQSLGQGLEFLIYFQGNSAPDKSGLPSDRFSAERTGGSVSTLTIQRTQQEDSAVYLCASSSTTYSNQPQHFGDGTRLSIL.

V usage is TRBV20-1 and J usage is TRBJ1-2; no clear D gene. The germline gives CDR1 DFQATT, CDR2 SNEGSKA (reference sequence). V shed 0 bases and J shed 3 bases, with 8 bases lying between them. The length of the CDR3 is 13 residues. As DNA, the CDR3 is TGCAGTGCTAGAGATCGGGCCCACTATGGCTACACCTTC. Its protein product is CSARDRAHYGYTF.

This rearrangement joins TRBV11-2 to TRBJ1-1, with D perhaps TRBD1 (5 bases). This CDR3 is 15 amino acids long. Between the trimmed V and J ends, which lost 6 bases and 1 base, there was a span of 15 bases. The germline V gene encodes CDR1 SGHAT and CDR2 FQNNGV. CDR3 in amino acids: CASRGEKGTNTEAFF. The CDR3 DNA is TGTGCCAGCAGGGGAGAGAAGGGGACGAACACTGAAGCTTTCTTT.

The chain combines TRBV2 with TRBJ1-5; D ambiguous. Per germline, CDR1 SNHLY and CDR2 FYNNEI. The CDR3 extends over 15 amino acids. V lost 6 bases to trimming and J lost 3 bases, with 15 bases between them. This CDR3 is CASRTTDGTNQPQHF. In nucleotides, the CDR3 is TGTGCCAGCAGGACGACGGACGGAACCAATCAGCCCCAGCATTTT.

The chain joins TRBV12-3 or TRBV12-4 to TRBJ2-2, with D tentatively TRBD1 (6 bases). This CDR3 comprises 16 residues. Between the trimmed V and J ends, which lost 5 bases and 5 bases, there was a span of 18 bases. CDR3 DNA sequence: TGTGCCAGCAGTGGGGGCCGAGGGTCTTCAACCGGGGAGCTGTTTTTT. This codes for CASSGGRGSSTGELFF.

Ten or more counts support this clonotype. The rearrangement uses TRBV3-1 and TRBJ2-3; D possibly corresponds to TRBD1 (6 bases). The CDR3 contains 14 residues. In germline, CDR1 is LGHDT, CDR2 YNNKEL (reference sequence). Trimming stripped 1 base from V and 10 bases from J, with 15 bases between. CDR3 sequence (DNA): TGTGCCAGCAGCCAAGGTCAGGTACAGGGAGCGCAGTATTTT. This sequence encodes CASSQGQVQGAQYF.

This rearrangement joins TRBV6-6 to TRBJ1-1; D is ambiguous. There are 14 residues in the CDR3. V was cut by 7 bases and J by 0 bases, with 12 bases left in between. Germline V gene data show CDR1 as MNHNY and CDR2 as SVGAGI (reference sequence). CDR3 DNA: TGTGCCAGCATAGACCCTGTTCTGAACACTGAAGCTTTCTTT. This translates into CASIDPVLNTEAFF.

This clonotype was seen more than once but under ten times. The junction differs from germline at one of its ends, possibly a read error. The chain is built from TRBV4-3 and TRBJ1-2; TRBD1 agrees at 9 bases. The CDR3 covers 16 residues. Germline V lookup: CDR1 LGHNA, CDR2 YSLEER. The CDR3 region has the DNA TGCGCCAGCAGTCTTTCCCCGGGACAGGGAAACTGTGGCTGCACCTTC. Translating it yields CASSLSPGQGNCGCTF.

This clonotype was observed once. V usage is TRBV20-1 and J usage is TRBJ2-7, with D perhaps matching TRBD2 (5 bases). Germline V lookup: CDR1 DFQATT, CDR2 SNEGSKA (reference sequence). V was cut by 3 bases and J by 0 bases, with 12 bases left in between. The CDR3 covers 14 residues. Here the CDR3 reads CSASDGESSYEQYF. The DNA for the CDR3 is TGCAGTGCTAGTGACGGGGAAAGCTCCTACGAGCAGTACTTC.

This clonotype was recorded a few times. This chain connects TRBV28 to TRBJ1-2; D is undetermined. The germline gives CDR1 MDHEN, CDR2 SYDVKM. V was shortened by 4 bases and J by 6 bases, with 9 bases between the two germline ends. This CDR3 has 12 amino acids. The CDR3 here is CASSSQRDGYTF. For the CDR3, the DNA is TGTGCCAGCAGTTCCCAGCGTGATGGCTACACCTTC.

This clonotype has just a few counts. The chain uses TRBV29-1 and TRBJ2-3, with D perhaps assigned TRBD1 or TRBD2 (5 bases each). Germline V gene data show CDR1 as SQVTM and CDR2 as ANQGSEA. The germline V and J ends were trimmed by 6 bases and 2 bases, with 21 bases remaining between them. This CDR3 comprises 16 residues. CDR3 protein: CSVSSPRDPYTDTQYF. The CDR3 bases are TGCAGCGTCTCCTCTCCCAGGGACCCCTACACAGATACGCAGTATTTT.

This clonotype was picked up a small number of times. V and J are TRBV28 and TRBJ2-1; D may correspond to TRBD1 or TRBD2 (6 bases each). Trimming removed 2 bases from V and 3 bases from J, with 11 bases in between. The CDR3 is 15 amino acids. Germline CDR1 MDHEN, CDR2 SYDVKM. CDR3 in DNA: TGTGCCAGCAGTTTAAGGGGGGACCTCTACAATGAGCAGTTCTTC. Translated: CASSLRGDLYNEQFF.

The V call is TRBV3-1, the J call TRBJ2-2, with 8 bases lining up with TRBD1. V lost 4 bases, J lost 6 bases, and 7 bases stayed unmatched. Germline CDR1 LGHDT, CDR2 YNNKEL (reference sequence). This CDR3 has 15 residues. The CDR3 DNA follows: TGTGCCAGCAGCCGCCTGACAGGGGAGGCCGGGGAGCTGTTTTTT. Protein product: CASSRLTGEAGELFF.

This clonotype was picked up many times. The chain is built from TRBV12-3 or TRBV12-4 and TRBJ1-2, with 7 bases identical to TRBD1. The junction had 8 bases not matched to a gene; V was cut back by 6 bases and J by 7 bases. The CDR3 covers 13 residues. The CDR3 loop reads CASSYRGASGYTF. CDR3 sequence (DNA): TGTGCCAGCAGCTACAGGGGTGCGTCTGGCTACACCTTC.

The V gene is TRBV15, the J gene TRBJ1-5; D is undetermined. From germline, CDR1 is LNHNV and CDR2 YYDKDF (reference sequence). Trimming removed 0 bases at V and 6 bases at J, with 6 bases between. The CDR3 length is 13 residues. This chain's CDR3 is CATSREVSQPQHF. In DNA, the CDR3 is TGTGCCACCAGCAGAGAAGTTAGTCAGCCCCAGCATTTT.

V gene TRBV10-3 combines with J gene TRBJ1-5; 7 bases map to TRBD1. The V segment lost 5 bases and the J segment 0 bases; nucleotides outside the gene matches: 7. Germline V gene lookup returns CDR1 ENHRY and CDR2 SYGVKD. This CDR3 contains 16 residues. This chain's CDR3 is CAISKGTDSSNQPQHF. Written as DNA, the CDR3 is TGTGCCATCAGTAAGGGGACAGACTCTAGCAATCAGCCCCAGCATTTT.

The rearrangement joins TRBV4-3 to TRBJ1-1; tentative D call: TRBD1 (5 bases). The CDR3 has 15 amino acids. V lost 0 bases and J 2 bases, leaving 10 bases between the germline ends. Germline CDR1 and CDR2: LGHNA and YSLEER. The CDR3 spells CASSQELGVNTEAFF. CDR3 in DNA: TGCGCCAGCAGCCAAGAATTGGGGGTCAACACTGAAGCTTTCTTT.

The CDR3 nucleotides are TGTGCCAGCAGCTTAGGCAGGGGCATCAATCAGCCCCAGCATTTT. This codes for CASSLGRGINQPQHF. The chain is built from TRBV7-2 and TRBJ1-5, with a possible D match to TRBD1 (6 bases). With 1 base removed from V and 3 bases from J, the gap between germline ends came to 10 bases. The germline V gene encodes CDR1 SGHTA and CDR2 FQGNSA. The CDR3 runs 15 residues.